The source of this TCR beta chain is a study of OX40 agonist ivuxolimab in advanced cancers. The table lists this clone with a few counts. Assay used: immunoSEQ multiplex PCR; TCRdb lists only in-frame clones, some missing. The repertoire holds approximately 90,000 clones, with under 95% as singletons. The CDR3 is made up of 13 amino acids. V lost 0 bases and J lost 4, with 9 bases in between. CDR1 GTSNPN and CDR2 SVGIG come from the germline V gene (reference sequence). Source: CD4+ or CD8+ T cells sorted from blood, taken in a trial of the OX40 agonist ivuxolimab. The receptor comes from an adult with an advanced solid tumor such as melanoma, head and neck, liver or kidney cancer. V usage is TRBV30 and J usage is TRBJ1-1; D not resolved. The CDR3 DNA sequence: TGTGCCTGGAGTGTACGGAAGGGCACTGAAGCTTTCTTT. It encodes CAWSVRKGTEAFF.